These T cell receptor beta chains were read from a single sample in a study of blood T cell repertoires in COVID-19. Repertoires were generated with immunoSEQ multiplex PCR, while TCRdb's copy carries only in-frame clones and drops some. The sample includes about 300,000 clones, 85% to 90% of them seen just once. The sample comprised peripheral blood. All receptors come from a human donor in a cohort sampled during active COVID-19. Each CDR3 is given with its conserved first and last residue. D genes are given only for firm matches. Clone sizes are given selectively: once, few, many, or a class where the clone is expanded.

clone_size	j_call	d_call	v_call	cdr3_aa	cdr3_nt
.	TRBJ2-7	TRBD1	TRBV10-3	CAIKDRVSYEQYF	TGTGCCATCAAGGACAGGGTTTCCTACGAGCAGTACTTC
.	TRBJ2-1	TRBD2	TRBV6-1	CASSELAGGPGEQFF	TGTGCCAGCAGTGAATTGGCGGGAGGGCCCGGTGAGCAGTTCTTC
.	TRBJ1-2	.	TRBV19	CASSISLNTGPNYGYTF	TGTGCCAGTAGTATATCTCTTAACACAGGGCCAAACTATGGCTACACCTTC
.	TRBJ2-1	.	TRBV18	CASSTPRNEQFF	TGTGCCAGCTCCACCCCGCGGAATGAGCAGTTCTTC
.	TRBJ1-2	TRBD1	TRBV7-2	CASSLGQGIYGYTF	TGTGCCAGCAGCTTAGGACAGGGGATATATGGCTACACCTTC
.	TRBJ2-1	TRBD2	TRBV6-4	CASSKVAGATYNEQFF	TGTGCCAGCAGTAAAGTAGCGGGAGCAACCTACAATGAGCAGTTCTTC
.	TRBJ2-7	TRBD1	TRBV2	CASSYGQGPNYEQYF	TGTGCCAGCAGTTATGGACAGGGACCGAACTACGAGCAGTACTTC
.	TRBJ2-7	.	TRBV6-6	CASSYGSRSYEQYF	TGTGCCAGCAGTTACGGGAGTCGCTCCTACGAGCAGTACTTC
.	TRBJ2-1	TRBD1	TRBV7-2	CASSTSTGGVFHEQFF	TGTGCCAGCAGCACGTCGACAGGGGGCGTTTTTCATGAGCAGTTCTTC
.	TRBJ2-5	.	TRBV18	CASSPNPGNQETQYF	TGTGCCAGCTCCCCCAATCCGGGAAACCAAGAGACCCAGTACTTC
.	TRBJ1-1	.	TRBV28	CASTWRDNTEAFF	TGTGCCAGCACCTGGAGGGACAACACTGAAGCTTTCTTT
.	TRBJ2-7	.	TRBV6-5	CASTTGSSPDEQYF	TGTGCCAGCACCACAGGTAGCTCACCCGACGAGCAGTACTTC
.	TRBJ2-7	.	TRBV5-1	CASSYSQGYEQYF	TGCGCCAGCAGCTACTCCCAGGGGTACGAGCAGTACTTC
.	TRBJ1-3	.	TRBV12-2	CASRHQLDRPRGGNTIYF	TGTGCAAGTCGCCACCAACTTGATCGTCCCAGGGGTGGAAACACCATATATTTT
.	TRBJ2-5	TRBD2	TRBV7-2	CASSLLAGRETQYF	TGTGCCAGCAGCTTGCTAGCGGGACGAGAGACCCAGTACTTC
once	TRBJ2-7	TRBD2	TRBV5-4	CASSPGGLAGSYEQYF	TGTGCCAGCAGCCCGGGAGGTCTAGCGGGCTCCTACGAGCAGTACTTC
.	TRBJ1-4	TRBD1	TRBV5-1	CASSPGTEGEKLFF	TGCGCCAGCAGCCCCGGGACAGAAGGTGAAAAACTGTTTTTT
.	TRBJ1-5	.	TRBV4-3	CASSQVGSADQPQHF	TGCGCCAGCAGCCAAGTGGGTTCGGCGGATCAGCCCCAGCATTTT
.	TRBJ1-2	TRBD1	TRBV25-1	CASSESTGDGYTF	TGTGCCAGCAGTGAAAGTACAGGGGATGGCTACACCTTC
.	TRBJ1-6	TRBD1	TRBV6-4	CASSDTRTGARSPLHF	TGTGCCAGCAGTGACACCCGGACAGGGGCGCGCTCACCCCTCCACTTT
.	TRBJ2-1	TRBD2	TRBV3-1/TRBV3-2	CASSQDFGTSGNNEQFF	TGTGCCAGCAGCCAAGATTTTGGGACTAGCGGAAACAATGAGCAGTTCTTC
.	TRBJ1-1	TRBD1	TRBV4-1	CASDGGRGAEAFF	TGCGCCAGCGATGGGGGCAGGGGGGCTGAAGCTTTCTTT